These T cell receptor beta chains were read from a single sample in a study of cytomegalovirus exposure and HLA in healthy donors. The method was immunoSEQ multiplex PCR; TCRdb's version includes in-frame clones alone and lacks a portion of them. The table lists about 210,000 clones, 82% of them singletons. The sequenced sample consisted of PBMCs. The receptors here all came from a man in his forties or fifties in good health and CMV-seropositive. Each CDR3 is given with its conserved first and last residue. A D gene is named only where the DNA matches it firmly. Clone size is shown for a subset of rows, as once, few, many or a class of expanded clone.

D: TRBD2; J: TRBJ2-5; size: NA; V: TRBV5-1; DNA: TGCGCCAGCAGCTTCGGTAGCGGGCTGGAGACCCAGTACTTC; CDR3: CASSFGSGLETQYF
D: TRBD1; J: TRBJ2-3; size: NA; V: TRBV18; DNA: TGTGCCAGCTCAAAGACAGGGGCAGGCACAGATACGCAGTATTTT; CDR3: CASSKTGAGTDTQYF
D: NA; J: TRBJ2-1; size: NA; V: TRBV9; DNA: TGTGCCAGCAGCCGTAGTGATGAGCAGTTCTTC; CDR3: CASSRSDEQFF
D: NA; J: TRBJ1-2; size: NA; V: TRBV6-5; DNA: TGTGCCAGCAGTTATACCCAGGGGCTCTTAGATTATGGCTACACCTTC; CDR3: CASSYTQGLLDYGYTF
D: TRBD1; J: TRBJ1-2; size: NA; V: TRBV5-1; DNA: TGCGCCAGCAGCCCTTCGGGACAGAACTATGGCTACACCTTC; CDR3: CASSPSGQNYGYTF
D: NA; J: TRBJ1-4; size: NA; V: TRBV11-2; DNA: TGTGCCAGCAGCTTAGTCGGGACAACTAATGAAAAACTGTTTTTT; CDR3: CASSLVGTTNEKLFF
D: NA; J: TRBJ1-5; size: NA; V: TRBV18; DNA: TGTGCCAGCTCACCATACTCAGGGGTCAATCAGCCCCAGCATTTT; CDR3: CASSPYSGVNQPQHF
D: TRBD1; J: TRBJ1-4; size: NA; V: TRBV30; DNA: TGTGCCTGGAGTAAGTCAGGGGGCCCGACTAATGAAAAACTGTTTTTT; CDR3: CAWSKSGGPTNEKLFF
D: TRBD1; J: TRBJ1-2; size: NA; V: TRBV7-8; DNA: TGTGCCAGCAGCTTAGCCTCCGGGACAGGGCATGGCTACACCTTC; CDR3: CASSLASGTGHGYTF
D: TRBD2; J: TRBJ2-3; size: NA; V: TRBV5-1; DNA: TGCGCCAGCAGCTTTACTAGCGCGGGCACAGATACGCAGTATTTT; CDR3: CASSFTSAGTDTQYF
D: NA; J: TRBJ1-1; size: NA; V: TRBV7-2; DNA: TGTGCCAGCAGCCCCCACCCGGTGGGGCTGGGGCACACTGAAGCTTTCTTT; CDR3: CASSPHPVGLGHTEAFF
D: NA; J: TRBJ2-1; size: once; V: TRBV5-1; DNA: TGCGCCAGCAGCCTCAGCGCTGGCAATGAGCAGTTCTTC; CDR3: CASSLSAGNEQFF
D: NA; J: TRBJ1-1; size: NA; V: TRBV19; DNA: TGTGCCGTATCCGAAGGGGACACTGAAGCTTTCTTT; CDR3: CAVSEGDTEAFF
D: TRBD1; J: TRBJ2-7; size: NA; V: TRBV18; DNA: TGTGCCAGCTCACCGGACAGGGGGTCATCCTACGAGCAGTACTTC; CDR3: CASSPDRGSSYEQYF
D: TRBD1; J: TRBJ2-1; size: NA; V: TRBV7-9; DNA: TGTGGAGCGGACAGGGGCGATAATGCCTACAATGAGCAGTTCTTC; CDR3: CGADRGDNAYNEQFF
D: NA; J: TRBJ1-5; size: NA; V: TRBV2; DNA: TGTGCCAGCAGTCCGCAGGGCCAGCCCCAGCATTTT; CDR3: CASSPQGQPQHF
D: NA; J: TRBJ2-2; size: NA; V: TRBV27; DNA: TGTGCCAGCAGTTTATCAGGGGGGAACACCGGGGAGCTGTTTTTT; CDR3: CASSLSGGNTGELFF
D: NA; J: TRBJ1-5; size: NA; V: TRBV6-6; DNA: TGTGCCAGTCCCCCGGGGCCAGGGGTTATCAATCAGCCCCAGCATTTT; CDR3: CASPPGPGVINQPQHF
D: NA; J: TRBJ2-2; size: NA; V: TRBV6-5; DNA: TGTGCCGTCGGGAGTGCGAACACCGGGGAGCTGTTTTTT; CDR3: CAVGSANTGELFF
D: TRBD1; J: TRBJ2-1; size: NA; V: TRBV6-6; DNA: TGTGCCAGCAGTTACGGGCCTGGGACAGGGGACAATGAGCAGTTCTTC; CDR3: CASSYGPGTGDNEQFF
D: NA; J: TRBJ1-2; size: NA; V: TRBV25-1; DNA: TGTGCCAGCAGTCGAGGGACACGGTTCTATGGCTACACCTTC; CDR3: CASSRGTRFYGYTF
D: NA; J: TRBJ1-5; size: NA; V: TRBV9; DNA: TGTGCCAGCAGCCCCGACACCAATCAGCCCCAGCATTTT; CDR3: CASSPDTNQPQHF
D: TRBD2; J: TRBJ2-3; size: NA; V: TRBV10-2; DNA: TGCGCCAGCAGTGAGGGACTAGCGGGACCGGATACGCAGTATTTT; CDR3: CASSEGLAGPDTQYF
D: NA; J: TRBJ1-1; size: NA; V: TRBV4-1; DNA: TGCGCCAGCAGCCAATCCCGGAACACTGAAGCTTTCTTT; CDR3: CASSQSRNTEAFF
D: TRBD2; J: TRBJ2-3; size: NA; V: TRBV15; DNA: TGTGCCACCAGCAGAGACCCTAGCGGGGTTCCCACAGATACGCAGTATTTT; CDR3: CATSRDPSGVPTDTQYF
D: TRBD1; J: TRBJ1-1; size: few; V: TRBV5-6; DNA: TGTGCCAGCAGCTTGAATCAGGGGGCAACAACTGAAGCTTTCTTT; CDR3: CASSLNQGATTEAFF
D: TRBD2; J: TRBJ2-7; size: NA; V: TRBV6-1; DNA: TGTGCCAGCAGTGAAGTAGGCGGGGGCTACGAGCAGTACTTC; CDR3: CASSEVGGGYEQYF
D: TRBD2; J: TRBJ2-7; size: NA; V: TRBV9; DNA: TGTGCCAGCAGCCCCCGAGGCGCGGGAGGGGTCGAGCAGTACTTC; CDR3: CASSPRGAGGVEQYF